One and the same sample provided the 18 T cell receptor beta chains below, sequenced in a study of beta chain features in type 1 diabetes. Study findings and constraints: There was a moderate but significant shortening of TCRB CDR3s in all four CD4+ subsets of Type 1 diabetes patients.

No cognate antigen is known for these TCRs. The sequenced template was cDNA made from the entire isolated RNA. TCRdb keeps only in-frame clones here, not all; method: immunoSEQ multiplex PCR. The sample yields over 650,000 clones, over 11% seen once. Sequenced material: naive CD4+ T cells from blood. All receptors come from a man aged 18 to 35 with type 1 diabetes.

The chain employs TRBV7-9 and TRBJ2-3; the match to TRBD1 covers 9 bases. CDR3 size: 17 residues. V shed 5 bases, J shed 2 bases, and the junction held 11 bases outside the gene matches. Germline V CDR1 and CDR2: SEHNR, FQNEAQ (reference sequence). The CDR3 sequence is CASSPHQGTGPTDTQYF. The CDR3 DNA reads TGTGCCAGCAGCCCACACCAAGGGACAGGGCCCACAGATACGCAGTATTTT. The variable domain in full, completed from reference TRBV7-9 and TRBJ2-3, reads DTGVSQNPRHKITKRGQNVTFRCDPISEHNRLYWYRQTLGQGPEFLTYFQNEAQLEKSRLLSDRFSAERPKGSFSTLEIQRTEQGDSAMYLCASSPHQGTGPTDTQYFGPGTRLTVL.

The chain combines TRBV6-6 with TRBJ1-2; no reliable D call. In germline, CDR1 is MNHNY, CDR2 SVGAGI (reference sequence). CDR3 size: 16 residues. Trimming removed 0 bases at V and 4 bases at J, with 15 bases between. The CDR3 coding sequence is TGTGCCAGCAGTTACTCCCGGGATACGATGGGCTATGGCTACACCTTC. The encoded protein is CASSYSRDTMGYGYTF.

This clone was detected only a few times. The chain recombines TRBV7-2 with TRBJ2-1; TRBD2 aligns across 14 bases. The CDR3 loop spans 16 amino acids. The ends lost 11 bases at V and 9 bases at J; junction bases unmatched: 15. The germline V gene encodes CDR1 SGHTA and CDR2 FQGNSA. The CDR3 is CALSIYGLAGGSEQFF. The CDR3, as DNA: TGTGCCCTTTCTATTTATGGACTAGCGGGAGGCAGTGAGCAGTTCTTC.

This clone was found a few times. This rearrangement joins TRBV7-2 to TRBJ2-5; 9 bases map to TRBD1. Germline CDR1 is SGHTA and CDR2 is FQGNSA. The CDR3 has 16 amino acids. After removal of 0 bases from V and 5 bases from J, the junction contained 7 bases not matched to a gene. This CDR3 is CASSLALQGAGETQYF. The CDR3 region has the DNA TGTGCCAGCAGCTTAGCCCTACAGGGGGCAGGGGAGACCCAGTACTTC.

This chain links TRBV7-9 with TRBJ2-7; 8 nucleotides line up with TRBD1. Germline V CDR1 and CDR2: SEHNR, FQNEAQ (reference sequence). The CDR3 spans 14 residues. V gave up 4 bases and J gave up 4 bases; unmatched junction bases: 6. The CDR3 sequence: CASSSTGEGYEQYF. CDR3 in DNA: TGTGCCAGCAGCTCGACAGGGGAAGGGTACGAGCAGTACTTC.

The rearrangement uses TRBV7-2 and TRBJ2-7, with D possibly being TRBD1 (6 bases). CDR1 and CDR2 from the germline V gene are SGHTA and FQGNSA. Between the trimmed V and J ends, which lost 5 bases and 4 bases, there was a span of 18 bases. This CDR3 is 15 amino acids long. As DNA, the CDR3 is TGTGCCAGCAGCATTACAGGGCCACTTCCTTACGAGCAGTACTTC. This encodes CASSITGPLPYEQYF.

A few counts support this clone. The rearrangement links TRBV4-1 to TRBJ2-3; D ambiguous. The CDR3 length is 14 residues. Germline loops: CDR1 MGHRA, CDR2 YSYEKL. Between the trimmed V and J ends, which lost 0 bases and 1 base, there was a span of 5 bases. This CDR3 reads CASSQDIGTDTQYF. The DNA for the CDR3 is TGCGCCAGCAGCCAAGATATAGGCACAGATACGCAGTATTTT.

This chain uses TRBV28 with TRBJ1-1; D uncertain. Trimming took 3 bases from V and 7 from J, leaving 6 bases between them. Germline V gene sequence: CDR1 MDHEN, CDR2 SYDVKM. The CDR3 consists of 11 residues. The CDR3 DNA is TGTGCCAGCAGTTTTAAGGGTGAAGCTTTCTTT. Its protein product is CASSFKGEAFF.

This sequence joins TRBV6-5 and TRBJ2-4; 10 bases are shared with TRBD1. The CDR3 contains 15 residues. Germline-derived CDR1 and CDR2 are MNHEY and SVGAGI. V was clipped by 6 bases and J by 4 bases; unmatched bases: 6. CDR3 in amino acids: CASSPGGQGKNIQYF. In DNA form, the CDR3 reads TGTGCCAGCAGCCCCGGGGGACAGGGGAAAAACATTCAGTACTTC.

In its sample, this clone was seen a few times. The sample carries other DNA sequences with the same CDR3. This chain connects TRBV20-1 to TRBJ2-5; D is undetermined. Trimming cost V 3 bases and J 2 bases, with 4 bases left between them. Germline values: CDR1 DFQATT, CDR2 SNEGSKA (reference sequence). This CDR3 comprises 11 residues. The CDR3 here is CSARAQETQYF. CDR3 bases: TGCAGTGCTAGGGCTCAAGAGACCCAGTACTTC.

This clone was observed a few times. The chain recombines TRBV23-1 with TRBJ2-3; D not certain. TRBV23-1 is marked as an open reading frame, function uncertain. This CDR3 comprises 13 residues. Trimming removed 4 bases from V and 8 bases from J, with 13 bases in between. The CDR3 coding sequence is TGCGCCAGCAGTCTACGCCCGAGTGGTACGCAGTATTTT. This encodes CASSLRPSGTQYF.

This clone has only a few counts. The J gene is TRBJ1-6, the V gene TRBV30; 7 bases agree with TRBD1. The CDR3 contains 14 residues. Germline CDR1 GTSNPN, CDR2 SVGIG (reference sequence). Trimming cost V 5 bases and J 7 bases; bases outside gene matches: 8. The CDR3 sequence is CAWVTGNMNSPLHF. CDR3 bases: TGTGCCTGGGTGACAGGGAACATGAATTCACCCCTCCACTTT.

This clone occurred a few times. This chain joins TRBV4-3 and TRBJ2-3, with 7 bases identical to TRBD1. The CDR3 spans 15 residues. V was clipped by 1 base and J by 6 bases; unmatched bases: 7. Germline assignment: CDR1 LGHNA and CDR2 YSLEER. CDR3 residues: CASSQGGTVVDTQYF. In DNA, the CDR3 is TGCGCCAGCAGCCAAGGGGGGACAGTTGTGGATACGCAGTATTTT.

DNA for the CDR3: TGTGCCAGCAGCTTGTATCTAGGACCCCCGGGCGGGGAGCTGTTTTTT. This codes for CASSLYLGPPGGELFF. The chain links TRBV5-4 to TRBJ2-2; D gene ambiguous. Trimming shortened V by 1 base and J by 7 bases, and 17 bases separated the two germline ends. The CDR3 is 16 amino acids. The V gene's germline CDR1 is SGHNT and CDR2 YYREEE (reference sequence). Together with reference TRBV5-4 and TRBJ2-2, the CDR3 gives the full variable domain: ETGVTQSPTHLIKTRGQQVTLRCSSQSGHNTVSWYQQALGQGPQFIFQYYREEENGRGNFPPRFSGLQFPNYSSELNVNALELDDSALYLCASSLYLGPPGGELFFGEGSRLTVL.

This clone appeared a few times. The V gene is TRBV5-1, the J gene TRBJ1-1, with D perhaps matching TRBD1 (5 bases). From germline, CDR1 is SGHRS and CDR2 YFSETQ. This CDR3 has 17 residues. V lost 0 bases and J lost 10, with 25 bases in between. Here the CDR3 DNA reads TGCGCCAGCAGCTTGGCCGTGGGCAGGTCAATGTTCGGGGGAGCTTTCTTT. Its protein product is CASSLAVGRSMFGGAFF.

This clone showed up just a few times. The chain combines TRBV5-1 with TRBJ2-7; 8 positions agree with TRBD2. CDR1 is SGHRS, CDR2 YFSETQ, per germline. The CDR3 runs 15 residues. Losses at the gene ends were 2 bases for V and 2 bases for J; bases not matched to a gene: 6. CDR3 bases: TGCGCCAGCAGCTTTTATGAGCGGGGGACCTACGAGCAGTACTTC. Its translation is CASSFYERGTYEQYF. Filled out from reference TRBV5-1 and TRBJ2-7, the complete variable domain reads KAGVTQTPRYLIKTRGQQVTLSCSPISGHRSVSWYQQTPGQGLQFLFEYFSETQRNKGNFPGRFSGRQFSNSRSEMNVSTLELGDSALYLCASSFYERGTYEQYFGPGTRLTVT.

The chain links TRBV7-3 to TRBJ1-2; D unresolved. The CDR3 sequence is 16 residues long. Germline loops: CDR1 SGHTA, CDR2 FQGTGA. The V and J ends lost 3 bases and 2 bases respectively, with 16 bases between them. In DNA, the CDR3 is TGTGCCAGCAGCTTGTTTTCCAGGTTTGAGAACTATGGCTACACCTTC. Protein product: CASSLFSRFENYGYTF.

The CDR3 nucleotides read TGCGCCAGCAGCTTCCGACAGCTCCGCGGCACTGAAGCTTTCTTT. Amino acid sequence: CASSFRQLRGTEAFF. V gene TRBV5-1 combines with J gene TRBJ1-1; D is possibly TRBD1 (5 bases). With 2 bases removed from V and 4 bases from J, the gap between germline ends came to 15 bases. CDR1 is SGHRS, CDR2 YFSETQ, per germline. There are 15 residues in the CDR3.